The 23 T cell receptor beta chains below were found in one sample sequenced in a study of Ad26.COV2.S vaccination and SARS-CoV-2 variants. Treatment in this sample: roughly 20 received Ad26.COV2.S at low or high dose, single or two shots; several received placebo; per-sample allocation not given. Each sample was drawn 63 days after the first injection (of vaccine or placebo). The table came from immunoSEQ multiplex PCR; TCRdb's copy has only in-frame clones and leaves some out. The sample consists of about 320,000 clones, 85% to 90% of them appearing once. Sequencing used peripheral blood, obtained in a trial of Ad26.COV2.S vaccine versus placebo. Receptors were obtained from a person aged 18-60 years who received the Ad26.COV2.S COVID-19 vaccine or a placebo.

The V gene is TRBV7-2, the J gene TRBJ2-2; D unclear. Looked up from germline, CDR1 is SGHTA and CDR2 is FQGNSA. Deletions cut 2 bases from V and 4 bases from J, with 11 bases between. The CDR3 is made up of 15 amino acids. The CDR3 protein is CASSLRTDTTGELFF. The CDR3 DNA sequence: TGTGCCAGCAGCTTAAGGACGGATACCACCGGGGAGCTGTTTTTT. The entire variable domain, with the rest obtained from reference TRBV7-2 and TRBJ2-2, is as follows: GAGVSQSPSNKVTEKGKDVELRCDPISGHTALYWYRQSLGQGLEFLIYFQGNSAPDKSGLPSDRFSAERTGGSVSTLTIQRTQQEDSAVYLCASSLRTDTTGELFFGEGSRLTVL.

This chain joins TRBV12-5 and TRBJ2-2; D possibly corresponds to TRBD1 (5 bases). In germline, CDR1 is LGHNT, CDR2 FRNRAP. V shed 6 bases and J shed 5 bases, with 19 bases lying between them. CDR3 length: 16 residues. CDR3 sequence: CASGPTEAGRTGELFF. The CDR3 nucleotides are TGTGCTAGTGGCCCCACTGAGGCAGGGCGAACCGGGGAGCTGTTTTTT.

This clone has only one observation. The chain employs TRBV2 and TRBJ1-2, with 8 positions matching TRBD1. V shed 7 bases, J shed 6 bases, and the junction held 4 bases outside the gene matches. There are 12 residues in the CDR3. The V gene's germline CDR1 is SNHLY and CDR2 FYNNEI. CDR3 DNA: TGTGCCAGCACCCAGGGGGCGGATGGCTACACCTTC. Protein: CASTQGADGYTF.

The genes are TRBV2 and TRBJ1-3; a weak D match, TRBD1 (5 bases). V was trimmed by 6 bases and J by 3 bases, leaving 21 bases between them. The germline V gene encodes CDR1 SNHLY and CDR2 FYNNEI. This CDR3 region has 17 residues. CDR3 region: CASRWSSGHVDGNTIYF. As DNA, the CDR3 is TGTGCCAGCAGATGGTCCAGTGGACATGTGGATGGAAACACCATATATTTT.

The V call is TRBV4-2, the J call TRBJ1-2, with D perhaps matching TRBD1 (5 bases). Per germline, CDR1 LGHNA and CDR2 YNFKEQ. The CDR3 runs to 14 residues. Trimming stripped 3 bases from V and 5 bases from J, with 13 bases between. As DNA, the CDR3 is TGTGCCAGCAGCCAGGAGGGACGGACTTATGGCTACACCTTC. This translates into CASSQEGRTYGYTF.

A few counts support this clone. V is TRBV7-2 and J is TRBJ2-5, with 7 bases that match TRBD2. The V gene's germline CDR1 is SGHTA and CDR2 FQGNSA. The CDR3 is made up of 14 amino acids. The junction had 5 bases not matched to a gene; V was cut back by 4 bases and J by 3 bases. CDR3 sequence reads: CASSSWGGKETQYF. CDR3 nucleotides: TGTGCCAGCAGCTCCTGGGGGGGGAAAGAGACCCAGTACTTC.

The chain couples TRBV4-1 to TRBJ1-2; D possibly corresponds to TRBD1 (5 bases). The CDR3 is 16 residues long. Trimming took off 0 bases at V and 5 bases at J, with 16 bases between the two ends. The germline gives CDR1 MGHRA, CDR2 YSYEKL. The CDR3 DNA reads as TGCGCCAGCAGCCAAGATCGGTCAGGGAGCAGGTATGGCTACACCTTC. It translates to CASSQDRSGSRYGYTF.

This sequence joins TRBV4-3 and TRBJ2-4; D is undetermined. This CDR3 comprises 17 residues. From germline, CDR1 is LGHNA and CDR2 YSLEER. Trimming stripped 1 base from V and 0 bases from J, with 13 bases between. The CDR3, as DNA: TGCGCCAGCAGCCAAGTTGTCAGTAGCCTAGCCAAAAACATTCAGTACTTC. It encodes CASSQVVSSLAKNIQYF.

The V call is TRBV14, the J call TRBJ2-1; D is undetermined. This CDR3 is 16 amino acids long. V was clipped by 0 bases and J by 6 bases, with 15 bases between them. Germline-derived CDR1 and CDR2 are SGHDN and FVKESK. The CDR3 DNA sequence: TGTGCCAGCAGCCAAGATTTAGGACCGTGGGGCAATGAGCAGTTCTTC. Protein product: CASSQDLGPWGNEQFF.

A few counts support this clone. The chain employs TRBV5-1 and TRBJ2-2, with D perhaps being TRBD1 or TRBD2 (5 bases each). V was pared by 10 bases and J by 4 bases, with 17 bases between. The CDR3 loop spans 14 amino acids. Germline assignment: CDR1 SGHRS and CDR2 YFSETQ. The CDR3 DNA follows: TGCGCCGCGTCAAATGGGGGATTCACCGGGGAGCTGTTTTTT. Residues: CAASNGGFTGELFF.

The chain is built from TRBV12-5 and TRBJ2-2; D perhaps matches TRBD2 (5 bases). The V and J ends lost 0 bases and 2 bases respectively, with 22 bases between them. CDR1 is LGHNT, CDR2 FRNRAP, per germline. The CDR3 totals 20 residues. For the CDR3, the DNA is TGTGCTAGTGGTTTGGTCCCTAAGGAGCGGACTCCCCTTAACACCGGGGAGCTGTTTTTT. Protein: CASGLVPKERTPLNTGELFF.

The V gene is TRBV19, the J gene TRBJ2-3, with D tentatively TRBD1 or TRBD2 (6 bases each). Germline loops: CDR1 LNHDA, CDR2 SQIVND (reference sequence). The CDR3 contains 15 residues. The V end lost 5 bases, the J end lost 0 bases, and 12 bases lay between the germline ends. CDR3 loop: CASSFQGTSTDTQYF. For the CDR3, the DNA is TGTGCCAGTAGTTTTCAGGGGACTAGCACAGATACGCAGTATTTT.

Here the CDR3 DNA reads TGTGCCAGCAGCCCTCGGACCTTCACCGGGGAGCTGTTTTTT. It codes for CASSPRTFTGELFF. The rearrangement uses TRBV14 and TRBJ2-2, with D hard to call. Germline V gene lookup returns CDR1 SGHDN and CDR2 FVKESK. V was trimmed by 4 bases and J by 4 bases, leaving 10 bases between them. The CDR3 consists of 14 residues.

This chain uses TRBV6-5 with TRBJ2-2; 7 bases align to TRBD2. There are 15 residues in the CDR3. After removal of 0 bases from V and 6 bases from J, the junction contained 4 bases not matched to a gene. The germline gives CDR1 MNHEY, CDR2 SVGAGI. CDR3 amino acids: CASSYSSGTPGELFF. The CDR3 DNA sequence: TGTGCCAGCAGTTACTCGAGCGGGACCCCCGGGGAGCTGTTTTTT.

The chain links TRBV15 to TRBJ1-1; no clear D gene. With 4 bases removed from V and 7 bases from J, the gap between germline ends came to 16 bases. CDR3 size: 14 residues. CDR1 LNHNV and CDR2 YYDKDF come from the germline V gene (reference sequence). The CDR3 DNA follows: TGTGCCACCAGCATCAGAAGTGGGTCAGTTGAAGCTTTCTTT. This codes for CATSIRSGSVEAFF.

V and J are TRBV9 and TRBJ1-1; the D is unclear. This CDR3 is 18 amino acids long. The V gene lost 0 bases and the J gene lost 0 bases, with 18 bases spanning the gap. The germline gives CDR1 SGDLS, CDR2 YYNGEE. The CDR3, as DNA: TGTGCCAGCAGCGTAGTTGAGGGTCCCTCGGGGATGAACACTGAAGCTTTCTTT. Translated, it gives CASSVVEGPSGMNTEAFF.

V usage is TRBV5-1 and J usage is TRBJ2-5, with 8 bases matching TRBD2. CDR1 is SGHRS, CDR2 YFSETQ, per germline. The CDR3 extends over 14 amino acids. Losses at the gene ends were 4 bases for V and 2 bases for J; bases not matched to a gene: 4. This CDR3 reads CASSQTSGQETQYF. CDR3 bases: TGCGCCAGCAGCCAAACTAGCGGACAAGAGACCCAGTACTTC.

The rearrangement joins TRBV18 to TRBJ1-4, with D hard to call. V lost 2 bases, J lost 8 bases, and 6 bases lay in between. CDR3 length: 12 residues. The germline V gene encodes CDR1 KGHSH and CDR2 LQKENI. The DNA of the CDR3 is TGTGCCAGCTCACCAGGGGAAGAAAAACTGTTTTTT. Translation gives CASSPGEEKLFF.

CDR3 residues: CASRMAPHRPNTEAFF. The CDR3 nucleotides are TGTGCCAGTAGGATGGCGCCACATCGCCCGAACACTGAAGCTTTCTTT. J is TRBJ1-1 and V is TRBV19; D uncertain. The CDR3 covers 16 residues. Germline values: CDR1 LNHDA, CDR2 SQIVND (reference sequence). Trimming left V 6 bases short and J 1 base short, with 18 bases between.

The CDR3 DNA is TGCAGTGCTAGTACGGGACAGGGTAATACAGATACGCAGTATTTT. This encodes CSASTGQGNTDTQYF. The chain uses TRBV20-1 and TRBJ2-3, with 9 positions matching TRBD1. Germline CDR1 reads DFQATT; CDR2 reads SNEGSKA (reference sequence). The CDR3 is 15 amino acids. The trim removed 3 bases at V and 3 bases at J, leaving 7 bases unmatched.

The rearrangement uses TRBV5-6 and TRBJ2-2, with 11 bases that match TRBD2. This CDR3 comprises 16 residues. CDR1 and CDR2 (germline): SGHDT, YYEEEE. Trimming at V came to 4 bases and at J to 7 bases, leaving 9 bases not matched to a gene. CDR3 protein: CASSPLAGGLIGELFF. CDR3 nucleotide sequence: TGTGCCAGCAGCCCTCTAGCGGGGGGTTTGATCGGGGAGCTGTTTTTT.

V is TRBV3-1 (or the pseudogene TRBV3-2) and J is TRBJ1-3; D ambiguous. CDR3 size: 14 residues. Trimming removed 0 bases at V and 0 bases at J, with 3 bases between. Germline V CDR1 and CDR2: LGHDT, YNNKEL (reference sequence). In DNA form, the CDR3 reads TGTGCCAGCAGCCAAGATGACTCTGGAAACACCATATATTTT. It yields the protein CASSQDDSGNTIYF.

The CDR3, as DNA: TGTGCCAGCAGCTCCCCGCAAGGGGGGCGGACCCAGGCCGGGGAGCTGTTTTTT. Protein: CASSSPQGGRTQAGELFF. This rearrangement joins TRBV7-2 to TRBJ2-2; D may be TRBD1 or TRBD2 (6 bases each). V lost 4 bases and J 6 bases, leaving 24 bases between the germline ends. This CDR3 is 18 amino acids long. The germline V gene encodes CDR1 SGHTA and CDR2 FQGNSA.